The 8 T cell receptor beta chains in this list originate from one sample, sequenced in a study of T cell clones after liver transplantation. Sequenced by immunoSEQ multiplex PCR; TCRdb stores in-frame clones only, minus some. The data show around 97,000 clones, 84% seen once. The source was CD4+ T cells from blood, collected around 4 years after liver transplant. Receptors originate from a human patient who received a liver transplant. Some T cells may arise from the graft donor.

V is TRBV21-1 and J is TRBJ1-1. TRBV21-1 is tagged as a pseudogene. The CDR3 spans 16 residues. The CDR3 nucleotides are TGTGCCAGCAGCAAAGGGACTTGGACAACGAACACTGAAGCTTTCTTT. Its protein is CASSKGTWTTNTEAFF.

V usage is TRBV18 and J usage is TRBJ1-1, with D possibly matching TRBD1 (5 bases). This CDR3 spans 14 amino acids. V lost 5 bases, J lost 4 bases, and 14 bases lay in between. Germline V CDR1 and CDR2: KGHSH, LQKENI. CDR3 sequence: CASSSNMGGTEAFF. The CDR3 DNA sequence: TGTGCCAGCTCATCAAACATGGGGGGCACTGAAGCTTTCTTT.

The chain has TRBV7-2 and TRBJ2-3, with 11 bases matching TRBD2. CDR3 size: 16 residues. The germline CDR1 and CDR2 sequences are SGHTA and FQGNSA. Trimming cost V 2 bases and J 5 bases; bases outside gene matches: 6. This CDR3 is CASSLSLAGGLDTQYF. CDR3 DNA: TGTGCCAGCAGCTTAAGCCTAGCGGGGGGTTTAGATACGCAGTATTTT.

This chain uses TRBV2 with TRBJ1-3; D perhaps matches TRBD1 (5 bases). V lost 5 bases and J 8 bases, leaving 37 bases between the germline ends. There are 21 residues in the CDR3. The germline V gene encodes CDR1 SNHLY and CDR2 FYNNEI. CDR3 nucleotides: TGTGCCAGCAGTACGCTCCCCAATTATAATGGACACTGGCTAAGCTCCGACACCATATATTTT. Amino acids: CASSTLPNYNGHWLSSDTIYF.

CDR3 loop: CASSAGLSTDTQYF. The CDR3 DNA follows: TGCGCCAGCAGTGCGGGACTGAGCACAGATACGCAGTATTTT. The chain uses TRBV5-1 and TRBJ2-3; a possible D gene is TRBD2 (6 bases). This CDR3 is built from 14 residues. The V end was cut by 5 bases, the J end by 0 bases, with 10 bases between. Germline V gene sequence: CDR1 SGHRS, CDR2 YFSETQ.

This clone was found a few times. The V and J genes are TRBV4-2 and TRBJ2-5; 7 bases are a match to TRBD2. Germline V gene lookup returns CDR1 LGHNA and CDR2 YNFKEQ. The CDR3 is 16 residues long. The V and J ends lost 0 bases and 2 bases, in that order; junction bases with no gene match: 6. Here the CDR3 DNA reads TGTGCCAGCAGCCAAGATCTAGGACTAGGGCAAGAGACCCAGTACTTC. Its protein product is CASSQDLGLGQETQYF.

This chain uses TRBV28 with TRBJ1-4, with D unresolved. Germline lookup yields CDR1 MDHEN and CDR2 SYDVKM. V gave up 5 bases and J gave up 15 bases, with 16 bases separating them. CDR3 length: 12 residues. For the CDR3, the DNA is TGTGCCAGCAGTCCCCTTTCGTTCGGGGTGTTTTTT. This gives the protein CASSPLSFGVFF.

The chain carries TRBV6-6 and TRBJ2-7, with a tentative D call TRBD2 (5 bases). The germline V gene encodes CDR1 MNHNY and CDR2 SVGAGI (reference sequence). The CDR3 totals 12 residues. V shed 9 bases and J shed 0 bases, with 9 bases lying between them. CDR3 sequence reads: CASQDFSYEQYF. The CDR3 nucleotides are TGTGCCAGTCAGGACTTCTCCTACGAGCAGTACTTC.